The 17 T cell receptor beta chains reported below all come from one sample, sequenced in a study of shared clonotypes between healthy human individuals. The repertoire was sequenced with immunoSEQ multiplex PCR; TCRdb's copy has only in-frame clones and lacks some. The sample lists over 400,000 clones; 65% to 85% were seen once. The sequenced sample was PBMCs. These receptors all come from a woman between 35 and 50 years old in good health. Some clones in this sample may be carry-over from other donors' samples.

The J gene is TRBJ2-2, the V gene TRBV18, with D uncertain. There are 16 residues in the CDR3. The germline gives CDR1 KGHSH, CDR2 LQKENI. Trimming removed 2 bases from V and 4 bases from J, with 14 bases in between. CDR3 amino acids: CASSPKLPAVTGELFF. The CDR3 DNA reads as TGTGCCAGCTCACCAAAGCTTCCAGCTGTCACCGGGGAGCTGTTTTTT. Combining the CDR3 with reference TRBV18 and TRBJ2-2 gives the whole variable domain NAGVMQNPRHLVRRRGQEARLRCSPMKGHSHVYWYRQLPEEGLKFMVYLQKENIIDESGMPKERFSAEFPKEGPSILRIQQVVRGDSAAYFCASSPKLPAVTGELFFGEGSRLTVL.

CDR3 sequence reads: CASSPGGTGVTDTQYF. The DNA of the CDR3 is TGCGCCAGCAGCCCCGGTGGGACAGGGGTCACAGATACGCAGTATTTT. The gene calls are TRBV5-1 and TRBJ2-3, with 10 bases identical to TRBD1. CDR3 length: 16 residues. Germline V gene data show CDR1 as SGHRS and CDR2 as YFSETQ. J gave up 2 bases and V 4 bases, and 7 bases lay outside the gene matches.

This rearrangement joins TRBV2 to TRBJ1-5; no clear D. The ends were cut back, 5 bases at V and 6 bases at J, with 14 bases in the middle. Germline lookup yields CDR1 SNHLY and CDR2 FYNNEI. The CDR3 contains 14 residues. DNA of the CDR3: TGTGCCAGCAGTCCAACCCACACGATTCAGCCCCAGCATTTT. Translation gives CASSPTHTIQPQHF.

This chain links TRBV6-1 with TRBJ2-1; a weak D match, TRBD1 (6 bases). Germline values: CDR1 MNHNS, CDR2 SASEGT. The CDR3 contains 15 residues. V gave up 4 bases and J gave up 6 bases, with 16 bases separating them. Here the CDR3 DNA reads TGTGCCAGCAGTGCCCATAACAGGGTTGGCAATGAGCAGTTCTTC. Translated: CASSAHNRVGNEQFF.

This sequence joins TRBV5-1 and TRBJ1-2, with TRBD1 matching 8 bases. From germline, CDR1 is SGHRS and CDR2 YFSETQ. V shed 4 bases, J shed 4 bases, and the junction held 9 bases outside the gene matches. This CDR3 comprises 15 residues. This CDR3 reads CASSLGTGELYGYTF. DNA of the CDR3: TGCGCCAGCAGCCTCGGGACAGGCGAGCTCTATGGCTACACCTTC.

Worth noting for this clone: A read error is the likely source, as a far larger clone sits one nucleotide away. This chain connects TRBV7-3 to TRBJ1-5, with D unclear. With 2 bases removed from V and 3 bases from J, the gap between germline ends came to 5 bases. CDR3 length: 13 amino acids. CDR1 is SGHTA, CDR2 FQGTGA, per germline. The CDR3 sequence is CASSLGPNQPQHF. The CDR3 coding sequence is TGTGCCAGCAGCTTAGGGCCCAATCAGCCCCAGCATTTT. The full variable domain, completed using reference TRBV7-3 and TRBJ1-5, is GAGVSQTPSNKVTEKGKYVELRCDPISGHTALYWYRQSLGQGPEFLIYFQGTGAADDSGLPNDRFFAVRPEGSVSTLKIQRTERGDSAVYLCASSLGPNQPQHFGDGTRLSIL.

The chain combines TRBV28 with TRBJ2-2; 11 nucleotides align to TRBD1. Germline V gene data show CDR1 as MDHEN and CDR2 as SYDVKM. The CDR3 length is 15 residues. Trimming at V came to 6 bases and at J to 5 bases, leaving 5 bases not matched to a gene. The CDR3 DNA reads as TGTGCCAGCAGCCCGGACAGGGGGCGGACCGGGGAGCTGTTTTTT. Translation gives CASSPDRGRTGELFF.

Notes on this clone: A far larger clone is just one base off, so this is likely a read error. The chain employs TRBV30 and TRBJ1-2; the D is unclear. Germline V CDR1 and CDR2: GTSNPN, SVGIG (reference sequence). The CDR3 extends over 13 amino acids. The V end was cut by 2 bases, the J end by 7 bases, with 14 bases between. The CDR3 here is CAWSLTAILGYTF. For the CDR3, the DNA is TGTGCCTGGAGTCTTACCGCAATACTTGGCTACACCTTC.

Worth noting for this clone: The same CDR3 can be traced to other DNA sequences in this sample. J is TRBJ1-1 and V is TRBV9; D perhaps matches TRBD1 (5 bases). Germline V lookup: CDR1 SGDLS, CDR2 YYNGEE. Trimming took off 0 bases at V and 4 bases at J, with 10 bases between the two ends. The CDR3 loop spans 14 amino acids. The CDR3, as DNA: TGTGCCAGCAGCGTAGCAGGGCTGAGCACTGAAGCTTTCTTT. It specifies CASSVAGLSTEAFF.

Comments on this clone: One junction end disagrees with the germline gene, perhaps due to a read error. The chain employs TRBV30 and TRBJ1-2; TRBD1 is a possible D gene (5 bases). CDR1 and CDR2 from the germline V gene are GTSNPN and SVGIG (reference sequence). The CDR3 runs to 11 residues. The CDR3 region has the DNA TGTGCCTGGAGTTCTGCAGGGTTTAGTGCCTTC. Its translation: CAWSSAGFSAF.

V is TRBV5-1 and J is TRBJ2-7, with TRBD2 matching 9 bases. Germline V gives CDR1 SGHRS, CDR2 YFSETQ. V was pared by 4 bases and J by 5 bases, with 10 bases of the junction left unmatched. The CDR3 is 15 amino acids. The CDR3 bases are TGCGCCAGCAGCGCCTTAGCGGGAGCTGGGCACGAGCAGTACTTC. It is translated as CASSALAGAGHEQYF.

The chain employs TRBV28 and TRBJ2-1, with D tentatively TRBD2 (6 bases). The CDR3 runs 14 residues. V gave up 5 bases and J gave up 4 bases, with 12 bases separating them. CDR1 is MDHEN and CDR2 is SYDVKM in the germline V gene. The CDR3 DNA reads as TGTGCCAGCAGTAAAGCTGGGGGGTACAATGAGCAGTTCTTC. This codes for CASSKAGGYNEQFF.

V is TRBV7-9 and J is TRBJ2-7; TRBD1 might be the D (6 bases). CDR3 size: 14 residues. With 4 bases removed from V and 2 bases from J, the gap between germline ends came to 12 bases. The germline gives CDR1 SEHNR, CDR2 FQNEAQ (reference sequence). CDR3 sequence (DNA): TGTGCCAGCAGCTCCTACAGGGACCCCTACGAGCAGTACTTC. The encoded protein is CASSSYRDPYEQYF.

As DNA, the CDR3 is TGCGCCAGCAGATGGGGTGCTTCATCTTATGAGCAGTTCTTC. Translating gives CASRWGASSYEQFF. The rearrangement joins TRBV10-2 to TRBJ2-1; D is unresolved. Germline CDR1 WSHSY, CDR2 SAAADI. V lost 6 bases, J lost 8 bases, and 17 bases lay in between. The CDR3 is 14 residues long.

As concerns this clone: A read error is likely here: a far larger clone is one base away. This CDR3 reads CAGSPALTDTQYF. The DNA of the CDR3 is TGTGCCGGCAGCCCCGCCTTAACAGATACGCAGTATTTT. The chain has TRBV11-3 and TRBJ2-3, with D hard to call. CDR1 is SGHNT, CDR2 YENEEA, per germline. The CDR3 length is 13 residues.

The CDR3 DNA sequence: TGTGCCAGCAGCTTGGGGACCTATGGCTACACCTTC. Amino acid sequence: CASSLGTYGYTF. The chain uses TRBV5-5 and TRBJ1-2, with no clear D. The CDR3 consists of 12 residues. Trimming took off 0 bases at V and 4 bases at J, with 4 bases between the two ends. Germline-derived CDR1 and CDR2 are SGHKS and YYEKEE (reference sequence).

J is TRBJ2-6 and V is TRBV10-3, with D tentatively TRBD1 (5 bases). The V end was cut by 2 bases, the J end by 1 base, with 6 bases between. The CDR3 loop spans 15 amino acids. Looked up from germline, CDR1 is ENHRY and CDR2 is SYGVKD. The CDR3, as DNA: TGTGCCATCAGTGAGGGACAATCTGGGGCCAACGTCCTGACTTTC. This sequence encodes CAISEGQSGANVLTF.